This TCR beta chain was captured by sequencing in a study of shared clonotypes between healthy human individuals. On the study more broadly: Samples came from two female and a few male donors aged 18 to 49.

Regarding the study as a whole: Sample collection involved blood only; tissue repertoires are likely different.

Germline V gene sequence: CDR1 PRHDT, CDR2 FYEKMQ (reference sequence). CDR3 length: 15 amino acids. After removal of 5 bases from V and 4 bases from J, the junction contained 4 bases not matched to a gene. The table came from immunoSEQ multiplex PCR; TCRdb's copy has only in-frame clones and leaves some out. This table has some 2 million clones, less than 95% appearing once. This clone showed up just once. The target antigen is unknown. This same CDR3 is encoded by further DNA sequences in the sample. Positively selected for CCR7, the CD45RO-negative cells used as naive CD8 cells excluded terminally differentiated effector memory CD45RA+ cells.

Source material: naive CD8+ T cells sorted from blood. The V and J genes are TRBV13 and TRBJ2-7, with 14 bases lining up with TRBD2. The clonotype originates from a man between 18 and 35 years old in good health. CDR3 nucleotide sequence: TGTGCCAGCAGCCCGGGACTAGCGGGAGAATACGAGCAGTACTTC. Protein sequence: CASSPGLAGEYEQYF.